The 5 T cell receptor beta chains in this list originate from one sample, sequenced in a study of CD8 T cells in Susac syndrome. The RNA input was about 0.45 to 1 ug, and it was reverse transcribed with random hexamers. TCRdb re-called the immunoSEQ multiplex PCR reads with MiXCR, one entry per CDR3 protein. This sample has around 200,000 distinct CDR3 sequences, with approximately 95% found just once. The sample was CD8+ T cells from PBMCs. These receptors all come from a human donor with Susac syndrome.

This sequence joins TRBV7-6 and TRBJ2-1, with TRBD2 matching over 14 bases. The CDR3 is made up of 16 amino acids. V shed 1 base and J 6 bases; nucleotides not matched to a gene: 2. Germline V gene data show CDR1 as SGHVS and CDR2 as FNYEAQ. CDR3 DNA sequence: TGTGCCAGCAGCTTAGTGGGGACTAGCGGGAGCAATGAGCAGTTCTTC. It yields the protein CASSLVGTSGSNEQFF.

The chain joins TRBV4-1 to TRBJ2-4; the D gene is possibly TRBD2 (6 bases). CDR1 MGHRA and CDR2 YSYEKL come from the germline V gene. V shed 0 bases and J shed 13 bases, with 16 bases lying between them. CDR3 length: 14 residues. The CDR3, as DNA: TGCGCCAGCAGCCAAGAATCGGCAGGCGGGAACCAGTACTTC. Its protein product is CASSQESAGGNQYF.

The chain carries TRBV9 and TRBJ2-3; 8 bases match TRBD2. The CDR3 is 13 amino acids. Trimming removed 9 bases from V and 3 bases from J; junction bases left unmatched: 6. The germline CDR1 and CDR2 sequences are SGDLS and YYNGEE. In DNA form, the CDR3 reads TGTGCCACGGGGGGGGGATCAACAGATACGCAGTATTTT. Its translation: CATGGGSTDTQYF. The whole variable domain, filled in from reference TRBV9 and TRBJ2-3, reads DSGVTQTPKHLITATGQRVTLRCSPRSGDLSVYWYQQSLDQGLQFLIQYYNGEERAKGNILERFSAQQFPDLHSELNLSSLELGDSALYFCATGGGSTDTQYFGPGTRLTVL.

The chain's CDR3 is CASSIGTDTNYGYTF. The CDR3 nucleotides are TGTGCCAGTAGTATCGGGACAGATACTAACTATGGCTACACCTTC. The rearrangement links TRBV19 to TRBJ1-2; 7 bases are a match to TRBD1. Germline V gene lookup returns CDR1 LNHDA and CDR2 SQIVND (reference sequence). V lost 3 bases and J lost 0; bases outside the gene matches: 4. The CDR3 has 15 residues.

V is TRBV4-1 and J is TRBJ2-1; tentatively, D is TRBD1 (6 bases). V gave up 3 bases and J gave up 0 bases, with 18 bases separating them. CDR3 length: 18 amino acids. CDR1 and CDR2 from the germline V gene are MGHRA and YSYEKL. CDR3 in amino acids: CASSHEIGRTASYNEQFF. The DNA of the CDR3 is TGCGCCAGCAGCCATGAGATCGGACGGACAGCCTCCTACAATGAGCAGTTCTTC.